Presented here are 23 T cell receptor beta chains from one specimen sequenced in a study of circulating tumor DNA in untreated peripheral T-cell lymphoma. Clones were read by immunoSEQ multiplex PCR, and TCRdb kept only the in-frame ones, dropping some. The sample yields some 8,700 clones, roughly four fifths seen once. The specimen sequenced was tumor tissue. These receptors were obtained from a human donor with peripheral T-cell lymphoma.

This chain uses TRBV19 with TRBJ1-1; 7 bases map to TRBD1. Germline V CDR1 and CDR2: LNHDA, SQIVND (reference sequence). There are 15 residues in the CDR3. With 5 bases clipped from V and 1 base from J, the junction kept 7 bases outside the gene matches. The CDR3 sequence: CASSPQEGANTEAFF. DNA for the CDR3: TGTGCCAGTAGTCCGCAGGAGGGGGCGAACACTGAAGCTTTCTTT.

The V and J genes are TRBV6-8 and TRBJ1-2; D possibly corresponds to TRBD1 (5 bases). Between the trimmed V and J ends, which lost 5 bases and 6 bases, there was a span of 10 bases. The CDR3 sequence is 12 residues long. The V gene's germline CDR1 is MNHGY and CDR2 SAAAGT. The CDR3 sequence is CASSIGAHGYTF. DNA of the CDR3: TGTGCCAGCAGTATCGGGGCCCATGGCTACACCTTC.

V and J are TRBV19 and TRBJ1-1, with 8 bases that match TRBD1. J lost 0 bases, V lost 0 bases, and 15 bases had no gene match. Germline V lookup: CDR1 LNHDA, CDR2 SQIVND (reference sequence). The CDR3 has 20 amino acids. CDR3 bases: TGTGCCAGTAGTATAGATCCGAGGGTGGCAGGGGGCATACTGAACACTGAAGCTTTCTTT. As protein: CASSIDPRVAGGILNTEAFF.

The chain couples TRBV6-8 to TRBJ1-1; D is ambiguous. Trimming shortened V by 6 bases and J by 4 bases, and 15 bases separated the two germline ends. This CDR3 has 14 residues. Germline-derived CDR1 and CDR2 are MNHGY and SAAAGT. CDR3 sequence reads: CASSPLIGSTEAFF. The CDR3 DNA reads TGTGCCAGCAGCCCTCTCATAGGGAGCACTGAAGCTTTCTTT.

This clone was observed a handful of times. The rearrangement links TRBV18 to TRBJ2-1, with TRBD1 as a possible D gene (5 bases). V was cut by 0 bases and J by 9 bases, with 15 bases left in between. The V gene's germline CDR1 is KGHSH and CDR2 LQKENI. This CDR3 comprises 15 residues. This CDR3 is CASSPPNKGPGEQFF. CDR3 nucleotides: TGTGCCAGCTCACCACCAAATAAGGGGCCGGGTGAGCAGTTCTTC. Supplemented by reference TRBV18 and TRBJ2-1, the full variable domain reads NAGVMQNPRHLVRRRGQEARLRCSPMKGHSHVYWYRQLPEEGLKFMVYLQKENIIDESGMPKERFSAEFPKEGPSILRIQQVVRGDSAAYFCASSPPNKGPGEQFFGPGTRLTVL.

The V and J genes are TRBV25-1 and TRBJ2-7, with 7 positions matching TRBD1. The V and J ends lost 10 bases and 5 bases, in that order; junction bases with no gene match: 8. This CDR3 is built from 12 residues. CDR1 and CDR2 from the germline V gene are MGHDK and SYGVNS. The CDR3 nucleotides read TGTGCCACCAACAGGGGTAAGGACGAGCAGTACTTC. This codes for CATNRGKDEQYF.

This clone was recorded once. V is TRBV30 and J is TRBJ1-1; possibly TRBD1 for D (6 bases). The germline CDR1 and CDR2 sequences are GTSNPN and SVGIG (reference sequence). Deletions cut 5 bases from V and 5 bases from J, with 15 bases between. The CDR3 runs to 13 residues. CDR3 protein: CAWSSGGQTEAFF. The DNA of the CDR3 is TGTGCCTGGTCTTCGGGGGGCCAAACTGAAGCTTTCTTT.

The CDR3 protein is CASSQGTSGGLPYEQYF. The CDR3 DNA sequence: TGCGCCAGCAGCCAAGGAACTAGCGGGGGGCTCCCCTACGAGCAGTACTTC. The chain carries TRBV23-1 and TRBJ2-7; 12 positions match TRBD2. TRBV23-1 has ORF status, its function being uncertain. This CDR3 region has 17 residues. V trimming: 6 bases; J trimming: 2 bases; junction bases outside the gene matches: 11.

The V call is TRBV12-1, the J call TRBJ2-7; TRBD2, as called in the table, went unchecked against the DNA. TRBV12-1 is labeled a pseudogene. The CDR3 has 14 amino acids. This CDR3 is CASSGGLSSYEQYF. The DNA for the CDR3 is TGTGCCAGCAGCGGGGGACTGTCCTCCTACGAGCAGTACTTC.

This chain links TRBV19 with TRBJ2-4, with 7 bases matching TRBD1. This CDR3 is 17 amino acids long. CDR1 is LNHDA, CDR2 SQIVND, per germline (reference sequence). The junction had 8 bases not matched to a gene; V was cut back by 3 bases and J by 0 bases. The DNA of the CDR3 is TGTGCCAGTAGTATTGGAAGACAGGGTATAGCCAAAAACATTCAGTACTTC. This gives the protein CASSIGRQGIAKNIQYF.

This clone was recorded only once. The V and J genes are TRBV5-1 and TRBJ1-2, with D hard to call. The CDR3 runs to 14 residues. Trimming left V 4 bases short and J 3 bases short, with 13 bases between. Germline values: CDR1 SGHRS, CDR2 YFSETQ. This CDR3 reads CASSPRAGDYGYTF. CDR3 sequence (DNA): TGCGCCAGCAGCCCCCGAGCAGGCGACTATGGCTACACCTTC.

V and J are TRBV29-1 and TRBJ1-1; a possible D gene is TRBD1 (6 bases). The germline V gene has CDR1 SQVTM and CDR2 ANQGSEA. The CDR3 extends over 15 amino acids. Trimming left V 3 bases short and J 0 bases short, with 14 bases between. The CDR3 nucleotides read TGCAGCGTTGACCTTTCCGGGACATTGAACACTGAAGCTTTCTTT. The encoded protein is CSVDLSGTLNTEAFF.

The chain recombines TRBV6-8 with TRBJ1-1; a possible D gene is TRBD1 (5 bases). CDR3 length: 12 amino acids. V dropped 10 bases and J dropped 8 bases, with 17 bases sitting between them. CDR1 is MNHGY, CDR2 SAAAGT, per germline. Written as DNA, the CDR3 is TGTGCCATCAGCCCGACAGACCAAGAAGCTTTCTTT. It yields the protein CAISPTDQEAFF.

CDR3 protein: CAWSLPRSGLGYGYTF. CDR3 DNA: TGTGCCTGGAGTCTTCCGAGATCGGGCCTCGGCTATGGCTACACCTTC. V gene TRBV30 combines with J gene TRBJ1-2; D gene ambiguous. This CDR3 has 16 residues. CDR1 GTSNPN and CDR2 SVGIG come from the germline V gene (reference sequence). V dropped 2 bases and J dropped 4 bases, with 20 bases sitting between them.

This clone was counted only a few times. V and J are TRBV6-8 and TRBJ1-1; weak D call: TRBD1 (6 bases). Germline-derived CDR1 and CDR2 are MNHGY and SAAAGT. The ends were cut back, 6 bases at V and 1 base at J, with 15 bases in the middle. The CDR3 has 15 residues. The CDR3 DNA reads as TGTGCCAGCAGGAGGGGGGATATCTGGAACACTGAAGCTTTCTTT. This gives the protein CASRRGDIWNTEAFF.

The rearrangement joins TRBV29-1 to TRBJ2-2; possibly TRBD1 or TRBD2 for D (6 bases each). The CDR3 has 14 residues. Germline-derived CDR1 and CDR2 are SQVTM and ANQGSEA. V lost 3 bases to trimming and J lost 2 bases, with 10 bases between them. CDR3 bases: TGCAGCGTTGAGGAGGGGACAAACACCGGGGAGCTGTTTTTT. Encoded protein: CSVEEGTNTGELFF.

The CDR3 region is CASKWTSEGGSPLHF. The CDR3 bases are TGCGCCAGCAAATGGACCTCTGAAGGAGGATCACCCCTCCACTTT. The V gene is TRBV23-1, the J gene TRBJ1-6; D gene unclear. TRBV23-1 is sorted into the ORF group, with uncertain function. Trimming removed 7 bases at V and 10 bases at J, with 20 bases between. The CDR3 sequence is 15 residues long.

The rearrangement links TRBV11-3 to TRBJ1-4; TRBD1 matches at 9 bases. V dropped 5 bases and J dropped 8; count of bases not matched to a gene: 9. This CDR3 is built from 15 residues. The V gene's germline CDR1 is SGHNT and CDR2 YENEEA. CDR3 DNA: TGTGCCAGCAGCCTCTCCGGGACAGGGTTAGAAAAACTGTTTTTT. Its protein is CASSLSGTGLEKLFF. The full variable domain, with the rest looked up from reference TRBV11-3 and TRBJ1-4, is EAGVVQSPRYKIIEKKQPVAFWCNPISGHNTLYWYLQNLGQGPELLIRYENEEAVDDSQLPKDRFSAERLKGVDSTLKIQPAELGDSAVYLCASSLSGTGLEKLFFGSGTQLSVL.

The CDR3 DNA reads as TGCGCCAGCAGCCAGCTCGGGACAGTTGGAAACACCATATATTTT. This translates into CASSQLGTVGNTIYF. V gene TRBV5-1 combines with J gene TRBJ1-3; TRBD1 matches at 7 bases. This CDR3 region has 15 residues. Per the germline V gene, CDR1 is SGHRS and CDR2 is YFSETQ. The junction had 7 bases not matched to a gene; V was cut back by 4 bases and J by 3 bases.

The chain combines TRBV15 with TRBJ2-7; 9 bases align to TRBD1. J lost 3 bases, V lost 3 bases, and 3 bases had no gene match. This CDR3 has 14 amino acids. Germline-derived CDR1 and CDR2 are LNHNV and YYDKDF (reference sequence). DNA for the CDR3: TGTGCCACCAGCAGCCGGGACAGGGTCTACGAGCAGTACTTC. Translated, it gives CATSSRDRVYEQYF. The variable domain in full, with the rest retrieved from reference TRBV15 and TRBJ2-7, is DAMVIQNPRYQVTQFGKPVTLSCSQTLNHNVMYWYQQKSSQAPKLLFHYYDKDFNNEADTPDNFQSRRPNTSFCFLDIRSPGLGDTAMYLCATSSRDRVYEQYFGPGTRLTVT.

This chain links TRBV6-8 with TRBJ1-6; no clear D gene. CDR3 length: 12 residues. CDR1 and CDR2 from the germline V gene are MNHGY and SAAAGT. Trimming took off 2 bases at V and 8 bases at J, with 4 bases between the two ends. The CDR3 nucleotides read TGTGCCAGCAGTTACGCGGATTCACCCCTCCACTTT. Its protein is CASSYADSPLHF.

DNA for the CDR3: TGTGCCAGCAGCTTGGGAGCGGCCACTCCCCTCTACGAGCAGTACTTC. Protein: CASSLGAATPLYEQYF. This chain joins TRBV11-3 and TRBJ2-7; D perhaps matches TRBD2 (5 bases). The V gene lost 3 bases and the J gene lost 3 bases, with 18 bases spanning the gap. Germline assignment: CDR1 SGHNT and CDR2 YENEEA. The CDR3 loop spans 16 amino acids.

The chain has TRBV11-3 and TRBJ2-5; 9 bases match TRBD2. Germline values: CDR1 SGHNT, CDR2 YENEEA. This CDR3 is built from 15 residues. Germline trimming cut 1 base from V and 2 bases from J; bases unmatched to any gene: 2. The CDR3 DNA is TGTGCCAGCAGCTTAGGGCGGGGGGGACAAGAGACCCAGTACTTC. The encoded protein is CASSLGRGGQETQYF.